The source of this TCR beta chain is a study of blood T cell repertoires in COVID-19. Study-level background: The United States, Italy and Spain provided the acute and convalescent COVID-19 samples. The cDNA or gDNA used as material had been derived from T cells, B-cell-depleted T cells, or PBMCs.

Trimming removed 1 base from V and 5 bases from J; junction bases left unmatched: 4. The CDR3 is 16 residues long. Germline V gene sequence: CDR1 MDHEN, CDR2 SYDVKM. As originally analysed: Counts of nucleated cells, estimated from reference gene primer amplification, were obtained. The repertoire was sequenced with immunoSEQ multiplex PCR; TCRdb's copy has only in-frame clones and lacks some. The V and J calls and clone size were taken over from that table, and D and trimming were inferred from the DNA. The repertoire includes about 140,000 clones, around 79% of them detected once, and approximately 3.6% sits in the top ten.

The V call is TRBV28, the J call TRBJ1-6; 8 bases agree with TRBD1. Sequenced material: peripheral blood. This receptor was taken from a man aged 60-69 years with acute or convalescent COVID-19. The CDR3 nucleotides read TGTGCCAGCAGTTTATTTTCGGGACAGGATAATTCACCCCTCCACTTT. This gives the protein CASSLFSGQDNSPLHF.